Each of the 25 T cell receptor beta chains below was sequenced from the same sample in a study of T-cell memory formation after mild COVID-19. TCRdb re-called the 5' RACE reads with MiXCR, one entry per CDR3 protein. The table lists approximately 340,000 distinct CDR3 sequences, approximately 12% of them singletons. Sequencing was performed on PBMCs or a T cell subset sorted from them (not recorded which). Every receptor here comes from a man between 18 and 35 years old who had mild COVID-19 (a few samples of this study predate the infection). Cell type and time point are not known.

This chain uses TRBV15 with TRBJ2-1, with 7 bases fitting TRBD1. Trimming took 5 bases from V and 7 from J; bases not matched to a gene: 11. The CDR3 is 15 residues long. Germline CDR1 LNHNV, CDR2 YYDKDF (reference sequence). CDR3 residues: CATSVLRDSLNEQFF. DNA for the CDR3: TGTGCCACCAGCGTACTCAGGGACAGCTTGAATGAGCAGTTCTTC.

The CDR3 nucleotides are TGTGCCAGCAGCCCGGATTGGGATACGCAGTATTTT. It encodes CASSPDWDTQYF. This chain links TRBV7-2 with TRBJ2-3; D unclear. Trimming took 5 bases from V and 6 from J, leaving 9 bases between them. CDR3 length: 12 amino acids. Looked up from germline, CDR1 is SGHTA and CDR2 is FQGNSA.

This clonotype was picked up a small number of times. The rearrangement uses TRBV30 and TRBJ2-2; possibly TRBD1 for D (5 bases). Trimming cost V 1 base and J 0 bases, with 6 bases left between them. The CDR3 consists of 14 residues. Germline-derived CDR1 and CDR2 are GTSNPN and SVGIG (reference sequence). CDR3 sequence: CAWSGQPNTGELFF. The CDR3 nucleotides read TGTGCCTGGAGTGGACAGCCGAACACCGGGGAGCTGTTTTTT.

The chain links TRBV7-2 to TRBJ2-1, with D unclear. Germline CDR1 SGHTA, CDR2 FQGNSA. The CDR3 runs 13 residues. Between the trimmed V and J ends, which lost 3 bases and 5 bases, there was a span of 8 bases. The CDR3 loop is CASSLDGNNEQFF. CDR3 sequence (DNA): TGTGCCAGCAGCTTGGACGGAAACAATGAGCAGTTCTTC.

The V call is TRBV4-1, the J call TRBJ2-4; D perhaps matches TRBD1 (5 bases). The germline CDR1 and CDR2 sequences are MGHRA and YSYEKL. The CDR3 is made up of 17 amino acids. The V end was cut by 1 base, the J end by 1 base, with 14 bases between. CDR3 protein: CASSQAVPSGAKNIQYF. The CDR3 DNA is TGCGCCAGCAGCCAAGCTGTGCCCTCAGGGGCCAAAAACATTCAGTACTTC.

This clonotype has more than one count but fewer than ten. The CDR3 nucleotides read TGTGCCTGGAGTGAACAGTCTGGGGAGACCCAGTACTTC. Its translation: CAWSEQSGETQYF. This rearrangement joins TRBV30 to TRBJ2-5; D not resolved. Germline V gene lookup returns CDR1 GTSNPN and CDR2 SVGIG (reference sequence). Trimming stripped 1 base from V and 5 bases from J, with 11 bases between. The CDR3 covers 13 residues.

Only a few counts were recorded for this clonotype. This chain links TRBV9 with TRBJ1-2; D might be TRBD1 (5 bases). V lost 2 bases and J 3 bases, leaving 14 bases between the germline ends. This CDR3 has 15 amino acids. The germline CDR1 and CDR2 sequences are SGDLS and YYNGEE. CDR3 in amino acids: CASSVGTVGDYGYTF. CDR3 coding DNA: TGTGCCAGCAGCGTGGGGACGGTTGGGGACTATGGCTACACCTTC.

This clonotype occurred a few times. The chain couples TRBV12-3 or TRBV12-4 to TRBJ2-2, with D perhaps given as TRBD1 or TRBD2 (5 bases each). The CDR3 extends over 18 amino acids. V was pared by 6 bases and J by 3 bases, with 23 bases between. The CDR3 spells CASSPFPGQLSYTGELFF. The CDR3 DNA is TGTGCCAGCAGCCCTTTTCCGGGGCAATTATCGTACACCGGGGAGCTGTTTTTT.

The chain uses TRBV9 and TRBJ2-5; 7 nucleotides match TRBD2. V lost 1 base, J lost 5 bases, and 8 bases stayed unmatched. Germline V gene lookup returns CDR1 SGDLS and CDR2 YYNGEE. CDR3 length: 15 amino acids. In DNA form, the CDR3 reads TGTGCCAGCAGCGTATTCGGGACTAAAGGGGAGACCCAGTACTTC. Residues: CASSVFGTKGETQYF.

This clonotype was seen repeatedly, ten times or more. The chain uses TRBV5-1 and TRBJ1-5, with D possibly being TRBD1 (5 bases). Trimming shortened V by 0 bases and J by 7 bases, and 11 bases separated the two germline ends. CDR1 is SGHRS and CDR2 is YFSETQ in the germline V gene. The CDR3 is made up of 14 amino acids. Here the CDR3 reads CASSLDQGGQPQHF. The CDR3 DNA reads as TGCGCCAGCAGCTTGGATCAGGGAGGCCAGCCCCAGCATTTT.

The chain uses TRBV9 and TRBJ2-7, with TRBD1 matching 10 bases. Unmatched junction bases numbered 12, after V lost 4 bases and J lost 5 bases. The CDR3 length is 16 residues. CDR1 SGDLS and CDR2 YYNGEE come from the germline V gene. CDR3 protein: CASSTMSGQGSDEQYF. In DNA form, the CDR3 reads TGTGCCAGCAGCACGATGTCGGGACAGGGGTCCGACGAGCAGTACTTC.

This chain joins TRBV19 and TRBJ1-5; D call uncertain. CDR3 length equals 15 residues. Germline V lookup: CDR1 LNHDA, CDR2 SQIVND (reference sequence). V was shortened by 5 bases and J by 0 bases, with 11 bases between the two germline ends. The CDR3 is CASSGETSSNQPQHF. The CDR3 DNA is TGTGCCAGTAGTGGGGAGACTAGTAGCAATCAGCCCCAGCATTTT.

This clonotype was picked up a small number of times. CDR3 coding DNA: TGCGCCAGCAGTGGGACAGGGGGCGACGAGCAGTACTTC. Its protein is CASSGTGGDEQYF. The chain recombines TRBV5-1 with TRBJ2-7; TRBD1 matches at 12 bases. The CDR3 loop spans 13 amino acids. CDR1 and CDR2 from the germline V gene are SGHRS and YFSETQ. V shed 5 bases, J shed 5 bases, and the junction held 2 bases outside the gene matches.

J is TRBJ2-5 and V is TRBV10-3, with D perhaps TRBD1 (7 bases). Germline loops: CDR1 ENHRY, CDR2 SYGVKD. V lost 10 bases and J lost 0, with 12 bases in between. The CDR3 is 13 residues long. CDR3 DNA sequence: TGTGCCAGTACAGGGGAGGACCAAGAGACCCAGTACTTC. This translates into CASTGEDQETQYF.

The chain links TRBV20-1 to TRBJ2-1; 8 bases map to TRBD2. Per the germline V gene, CDR1 is DFQATT and CDR2 is SNEGSKA (reference sequence). The CDR3 consists of 16 residues. V shed 0 bases and J 3 bases; nucleotides not matched to a gene: 7. The CDR3 bases are TGCAGTGCTAGAGATATTACCAGCGGGGGCTACAATGAGCAGTTCTTC. Translating it yields CSARDITSGGYNEQFF.

This clonotype was detected only a few times. A much larger clone sits a single nucleotide away, making a read error possible. The rearrangement links TRBV7-2 to TRBJ2-3; maybe TRBD2 (5 bases). The CDR3 loop spans 14 amino acids. Per the germline V gene, CDR1 is SGHTA and CDR2 is FQGNSA. The V gene lost 5 bases and the J gene lost 0 bases, with 9 bases spanning the gap. The CDR3 sequence is CASSPGISTDTQYF. CDR3 in DNA: TGTGCCAGCAGCCCGGGAATCAGCACAGATACGCAGTATTTT.

This clonotype was detected only a few times. The rearrangement uses TRBV7-9 and TRBJ2-5; D is possibly TRBD1 or TRBD2 (5 bases each). The CDR3 consists of 15 residues. Deletions cut 5 bases from V and 4 bases from J, with 17 bases between. The germline V gene encodes CDR1 SEHNR and CDR2 FQNEAQ (reference sequence). CDR3 DNA: TGTGCCAGCAGCCCCGGGACCTCGGCAGGAGAGACCCAGTACTTC. Protein product: CASSPGTSAGETQYF.

The CDR3 region is CASSTRRTGGEKLFF. The CDR3 bases are TGCGCCAGCAGCACCCGGAGGACAGGGGGTGAAAAACTGTTTTTT. The chain links TRBV5-1 to TRBJ1-4; 10 nucleotides align to TRBD1. Germline V gene data show CDR1 as SGHRS and CDR2 as YFSETQ. This CDR3 region has 15 residues. J was trimmed by 7 bases and V by 4 bases; bases with no gene match: 7.

This clonotype was counted many times. CDR3 nucleotide sequence: TGTGCCAGCAGCTTAACCAGGGACACTGAAGCTTTCTTT. This translates into CASSLTRDTEAFF. The V call is TRBV11-2, the J call TRBJ1-1; TRBD1 might be the D (5 bases). The CDR3 has 13 amino acids. Germline CDR1 is SGHAT and CDR2 is FQNNGV. The V end lost 2 bases, the J end lost 3 bases, and 7 bases lay between the germline ends.

This clonotype has more than one count but fewer than ten. The chain has TRBV2 and TRBJ2-7; D gene unclear. CDR3 length: 14 amino acids. Germline CDR1 is SNHLY and CDR2 is FYNNEI. The germline V and J ends were trimmed by 6 bases and 1 base, with 13 bases remaining between them. The CDR3 is CASSLTIPSYEQYF. CDR3 DNA: TGTGCCAGCAGCCTCACGATACCTTCCTACGAGCAGTACTTC.

The gene calls are TRBV6-2 or TRBV6-3 and TRBJ2-2; possibly TRBD2 for D (5 bases). CDR3 size: 15 residues. Trimming removed 4 bases at V and 3 bases at J, with 12 bases between. Germline CDR1 and CDR2: MNHEY and SVGEGT. The CDR3 nucleotides read TGTGCCAGCAGTTCCCCCACGGACTACACCGGGGAGCTGTTTTTT. The encoded protein is CASSSPTDYTGELFF.

This clonotype has a handful of counts. V gene TRBV29-1 combines with J gene TRBJ1-2; D is ambiguous. From germline, CDR1 is SQVTM and CDR2 ANQGSEA. V was trimmed by 3 bases and J by 0 bases, leaving 14 bases between them. This CDR3 is built from 15 residues. This CDR3 reads CSVEEDTRANYGYTF. DNA for the CDR3: TGCAGCGTTGAGGAAGACACGCGAGCTAACTATGGCTACACCTTC.

V usage is TRBV6-2 or TRBV6-3 and J usage is TRBJ2-7; 10 nucleotides align to TRBD1. V was pared by 7 bases and J by 7 bases, with 19 bases of the junction left unmatched. The CDR3 runs to 17 residues. CDR1 MNHEY and CDR2 SVGEGT come from the germline V gene. The CDR3: CASTRDRGWPTPWEQYV. CDR3 bases: TGTGCCAGCACCCGGGACAGGGGCTGGCCGACCCCTTGGGAGCAGTACGTC.

This clonotype occurred a few times. The rearrangement uses TRBV5-6 and TRBJ1-1; D uncertain. The CDR3 contains 15 residues. V was cut by 1 base and J by 0 bases, with 10 bases left in between. CDR1 SGHDT and CDR2 YYEEEE come from the germline V gene. CDR3 sequence reads: CASSLLTAMNTEAFF. The CDR3 region has the DNA TGTGCCAGCAGCTTGCTTACGGCTATGAACACTGAAGCTTTCTTT.

The table lists this clonotype with a few counts. The V call is TRBV14, the J call TRBJ1-5; D call uncertain. In germline, CDR1 is SGHDN, CDR2 FVKESK. The ends were cut back, 3 bases at V and 6 bases at J, with 12 bases in the middle. The CDR3 runs 14 residues. The CDR3 reads CASSHGGLGQPQHF. The CDR3 coding sequence is TGTGCCAGCAGCCACGGTGGGTTGGGTCAGCCCCAGCATTTT.